The source of this T cell receptor beta chain is a study of blood T cell repertoires in COVID-19. Study-wide context: The United States, Italy and Spain supplied acute and convalescent COVID-19 samples.

The CDR3 is made up of 12 amino acids. The V and J ends lost 6 bases and 7 bases respectively, with 10 bases between them. In the original workflow: Cell counts per sample came from amplifying reference gene primers. This table comes from immunoSEQ multiplex PCR, and its TCRdb copy is limited to in-frame clones, with some not included. V and J calls and clone size are given by that table; D and trimming were obtained from the DNA. There are some 120,000 clones in the sample; 88% occur only once, and 0.95% to 1.5% lies in the top ten. The specimen was peripheral blood. The chain recombines TRBV12-3 or TRBV12-4 with TRBJ2-1; a possible D gene is TRBD1 (6 bases). This clonotype was obtained from a woman older than 75 with acute or convalescent COVID-19. This CDR3 is CASSPQGNEQFF. CDR3 DNA: TGTGCCAGCAGCCCACAGGGAAATGAGCAGTTCTTC.